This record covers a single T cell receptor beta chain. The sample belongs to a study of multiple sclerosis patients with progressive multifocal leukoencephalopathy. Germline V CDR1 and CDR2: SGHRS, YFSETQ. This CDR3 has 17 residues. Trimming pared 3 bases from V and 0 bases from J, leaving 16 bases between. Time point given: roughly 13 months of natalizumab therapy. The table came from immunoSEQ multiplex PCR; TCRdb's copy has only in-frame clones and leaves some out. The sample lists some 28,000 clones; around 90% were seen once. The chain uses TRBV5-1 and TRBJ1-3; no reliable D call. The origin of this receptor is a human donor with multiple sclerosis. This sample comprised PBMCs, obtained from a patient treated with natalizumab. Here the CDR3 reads CASSSPAQDVSGNTIYF. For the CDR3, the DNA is TGCGCCAGCAGCTCCCCGGCGCAGGACGTCTCTGGAAACACCATATATTTT.